The 28 T cell receptor beta chains listed next were all sequenced from one sample in a study of neurological immune-mediated disorders. One entry per CDR3 protein, called by TCRdb with MiXCR from the 5' RACE reads. The repertoire holds around 100,000 distinct CDR3 sequences, 11% seen once, with under 4% in the top ten. Time point in this sample: longitudinal time-point 3. The specimen was PBMCs. The receptors originated from a female donor with HTLV-1-associated myelopathy (HAM/TSP).

At least ten counts were recorded for this clonotype. The chain uses TRBV5-1 and TRBJ2-5; 7 bases fit TRBD2. The V and J ends lost 4 bases and 1 base, in that order; junction bases with no gene match: 10. This CDR3 spans 16 amino acids. Germline values: CDR1 SGHRS, CDR2 YFSETQ. CDR3 nucleotides: TGCGCCAGCAGCAGGGGTGCGAGCGGGGCCCAAGAGACCCAGTACTTC. The encoded protein is CASSRGASGAQETQYF. Together with reference TRBV5-1 and TRBJ2-5, the CDR3 gives the full variable domain: KAGVTQTPRYLIKTRGQQVTLSCSPISGHRSVSWYQQTPGQGLQFLFEYFSETQRNKGNFPGRFSGRQFSNSRSEMNVSTLELGDSALYLCASSRGASGAQETQYFGPGTRLLVL.

This clonotype came up many times. The V gene is TRBV20-1, the J gene TRBJ1-1, with D tentatively TRBD1 (5 bases). Germline lookup yields CDR1 DFQATT and CDR2 SNEGSKA (reference sequence). The V and J ends lost 5 bases and 1 base respectively, with 11 bases between them. The CDR3 covers 13 residues. CDR3 bases: TGCAGTGCTCGCCGAGGACAGAACACTGAAGCTTTCTTT. This gives the protein CSARRGQNTEAFF.

This clonotype was recorded at least ten times. The CDR3 DNA follows: TGTGCCAGCAGCCAGGAGATGAACACTGAAGCTTTCTTT. It specifies CASSQEMNTEAFF. The rearrangement uses TRBV14 and TRBJ1-1; D not resolved. Germline V gene data show CDR1 as SGHDN and CDR2 as FVKESK. This CDR3 spans 13 amino acids. V was cut by 3 bases and J by 0 bases, with 5 bases left in between.

The table lists this clonotype with many counts. The chain employs TRBV29-1 and TRBJ1-1; TRBD1 aligns across 9 bases. The CDR3 length is 13 residues. Germline trimming cut 7 bases from V and 2 bases from J; bases unmatched to any gene: 5. The germline gives CDR1 SQVTM, CDR2 ANQGSEA. CDR3 amino acids: CSGTTGGNTEAFF. DNA for the CDR3: TGCAGCGGCACGACAGGGGGTAACACTGAAGCTTTCTTT.

This clonotype was recorded at least ten times. This sequence joins TRBV20-1 and TRBJ2-3, with 9 nucleotides matching TRBD1. The CDR3 length is 14 residues. CDR1 is DFQATT, CDR2 SNEGSKA, per germline (reference sequence). With 6 bases clipped from V and 5 bases from J, the junction kept 9 bases outside the gene matches. The DNA of the CDR3 is TGCAGTGCGGCCGGGACAGGGTACATAGATACGCAGTATTTT. Amino acid sequence: CSAAGTGYIDTQYF.

This clonotype occurred many times. The chain carries TRBV7-2 and TRBJ2-3; TRBD1 might be the D (5 bases). The germline V gene has CDR1 SGHTA and CDR2 FQGNSA. V shed 5 bases and J shed 2 bases, with 11 bases lying between them. The CDR3 is made up of 14 amino acids. The CDR3 spells CASSQRQYTDTQYF. CDR3 sequence (DNA): TGTGCCAGCAGCCAAAGACAGTACACAGATACGCAGTATTTT.

This clonotype was counted at least ten times. V usage is TRBV3-1 and J usage is TRBJ2-7, with TRBD2 matching over 8 bases. The germline gives CDR1 LGHDT, CDR2 YNNKEL (reference sequence). The trim removed 3 bases at V and 2 bases at J, leaving 3 bases unmatched. This CDR3 has 14 residues. Here the CDR3 DNA reads TGTGCCAGCAGCCACGGGGGGGCCACCTACGAGCAGTACTTC. As protein: CASSHGGATYEQYF.

This clonotype appeared many times. The chain has TRBV5-1 and TRBJ2-1, with TRBD2 matching 8 bases. V shed 5 bases and J 3 bases; nucleotides not matched to a gene: 7. CDR1 is SGHRS and CDR2 is YFSETQ in the germline V gene. This CDR3 comprises 15 residues. The CDR3 spells CASSQRGSFYNEQFF. The DNA for the CDR3 is TGCGCCAGCAGTCAGCGGGGGAGCTTCTACAATGAGCAGTTCTTC.

For this clonotype: Being one base from a much bigger clone, this may be a read error. This chain joins TRBV5-1 and TRBJ2-1; TRBD1 aligns across 7 bases. Trimming took 4 bases from V and 4 from J; bases not matched to a gene: 17. CDR3 size: 18 residues. Germline CDR1 is SGHRS and CDR2 is YFSETQ. The CDR3 here is CASSTGPIYRGLYNEQFF. The DNA for the CDR3 is TGCGCCAGCAGCACCGGTCCGATTTATAGGGGGCTTTACAATGAGCAGTTCTTC.

The sample holds many counts of this clonotype. The chain is built from TRBV5-1 and TRBJ2-2, with a possible D match to TRBD1 (5 bases). This CDR3 region has 14 residues. CDR1 is SGHRS, CDR2 YFSETQ, per germline. The V end lost 2 bases, the J end lost 1 base, and 6 bases lay between the germline ends. CDR3 loop: CASSFGQNTGELFF. CDR3 DNA sequence: TGCGCCAGCAGCTTCGGACAGAACACCGGGGAGCTGTTTTTT. The full variable domain, with the rest looked up from reference TRBV5-1 and TRBJ2-2, is KAGVTQTPRYLIKTRGQQVTLSCSPISGHRSVSWYQQTPGQGLQFLFEYFSETQRNKGNFPGRFSGRQFSNSRSEMNVSTLELGDSALYLCASSFGQNTGELFFGEGSRLTVL.

This clonotype has ten or more counts. V and J are TRBV6-4 and TRBJ2-3; D ambiguous. Germline V gene lookup returns CDR1 MRHNA and CDR2 SNTAGT. The CDR3 contains 13 residues. V lost 2 bases to trimming and J lost 3 bases, with 6 bases between them. Written as DNA, the CDR3 is TGTGCCAGCAGTGACATGGGGACAGATACGCAGTATTTT. This sequence encodes CASSDMGTDTQYF.

Worth noting for this clonotype: A much larger clone sits a single nucleotide away, making a read error possible. The chain employs TRBV20-1 and TRBJ2-7, with D possibly called TRBD1 or TRBD2 (5 bases each). CDR3 length equals 14 residues. Germline CDR1 reads DFQATT; CDR2 reads SNEGSKA (reference sequence). Trimming took off 5 bases at V and 6 bases at J, with 20 bases between the two ends. CDR3 sequence reads: CSASGTPKGVEQYF. Written as DNA, the CDR3 is TGCAGTGCTTCCGGGACCCCAAAAGGAGTCGAGCAGTACTTC.

The chain combines TRBV15 with TRBJ2-5, with D possibly matching TRBD2 (6 bases). The CDR3 extends over 12 amino acids. Per the germline V gene, CDR1 is LNHNV and CDR2 is YYDKDF (reference sequence). The CDR3 is CATGAGLETQYF. The CDR3 DNA sequence: TGTGCTACCGGGGCGGGGTTAGAGACCCAGTACTTC.

The genes are TRBV4-2 and TRBJ2-3; TRBD1 might be the D (6 bases). CDR3 length equals 17 residues. The V gene lost 0 bases and the J gene lost 0 bases, with 13 bases spanning the gap. Germline V CDR1 and CDR2: LGHNA, YNFKEQ. CDR3 sequence: CASSQDPSRGSTDTQYF. The CDR3 DNA follows: TGTGCCAGCAGCCAAGATCCCAGCAGGGGCAGCACAGATACGCAGTATTTT.

This clonotype has a count of ten or more. The J gene is TRBJ2-1, the V gene TRBV6-6, with 7 bases aligning to TRBD1. The CDR3 is 15 residues long. Germline values: CDR1 MNHNY, CDR2 SVGAGI (reference sequence). V trimming: 4 bases; J trimming: 7 bases; junction bases outside the gene matches: 10. In DNA form, the CDR3 reads TGTGCCAGCAGTTTAGTGGCAGGGGGAACGAATGAGCAGTTCTTC. Its translation is CASSLVAGGTNEQFF.

Concerning this clonotype itself: A clone one base away is much larger, so this may be a read error. The rearrangement joins TRBV20-1 to TRBJ1-1, with no clear D. Trimming shortened V by 0 bases and J by 4 bases, and 12 bases separated the two germline ends. The CDR3 consists of 14 residues. Germline values: CDR1 DFQATT, CDR2 SNEGSKA (reference sequence). CDR3 in amino acids: CSAREGLVGTEAFF. CDR3 in DNA: TGCAGTGCTAGAGAGGGATTGGTGGGCACTGAAGCTTTCTTT.

This clonotype was observed many times. V is TRBV5-6 and J is TRBJ1-1, with D unclear. Trimming shortened V by 2 bases and J by 0 bases, and 2 bases separated the two germline ends. The CDR3 covers 12 residues. The germline gives CDR1 SGHDT, CDR2 YYEEEE. The CDR3 nucleotides are TGTGCCAGCAGCTTCATGAACACTGAAGCTTTCTTT. Translating it yields CASSFMNTEAFF. Full variable domain (outside the CDR3, taken from reference TRBV5-6 and TRBJ1-1): DAGVTQSPTHLIKTRGQQVTLRCSPKSGHDTVSWYQQALGQGPQFIFQYYEEEERQRGNFPDRFSGHQFPNYSSELNVNALLLGDSALYLCASSFMNTEAFFGQGTRLTVV.

In its sample, this clonotype was seen many times. V is TRBV20-1 and J is TRBJ2-1; a weak D match, TRBD1 (5 bases). The V gene lost 2 bases and the J gene lost 3 bases, with 11 bases spanning the gap. The CDR3 consists of 14 residues. Germline-derived CDR1 and CDR2 are DFQATT and SNEGSKA (reference sequence). The chain's CDR3 is CSARWYRNYNEQFF. Here the CDR3 DNA reads TGCAGTGCTAGATGGTACAGGAACTACAATGAGCAGTTCTTC.

This clonotype was counted ten times or more. This chain uses TRBV15 with TRBJ1-2; 8 bases are shared with TRBD1. The CDR3 runs 15 residues. Germline-derived CDR1 and CDR2 are LNHNV and YYDKDF (reference sequence). V gave up 6 bases and J gave up 7 bases; unmatched junction bases: 13. The DNA of the CDR3 is TGTGCCACCAGGTCAGGGGGCGTTCGCCGCTCTGGCTACACCTTC. Translated: CATRSGGVRRSGYTF.

This clonotype was observed many times. The chain joins TRBV5-1 to TRBJ2-3, with 10 bases aligning to TRBD2. The germline CDR1 and CDR2 sequences are SGHRS and YFSETQ. The ends lost 4 bases at V and 7 bases at J; junction bases unmatched: 18. The CDR3 is 18 residues long. CDR3 nucleotides: TGCGCCAGCAGCGAGGAATCAGCACTAGCGGGAATCGATAATACGCAGTATTTT. The encoded protein is CASSEESALAGIDNTQYF.

The sample holds many counts of this clonotype. The rearrangement uses TRBV20-1 and TRBJ2-6, with 7 bases matching TRBD1. V was clipped by 5 bases and J by 1 base; unmatched bases: 2. CDR1 and CDR2 (germline): DFQATT, SNEGSKA (reference sequence). The CDR3 sequence is 14 residues long. The CDR3 region is CSARQGSGANVLTF. The CDR3, as DNA: TGCAGTGCTCGACAGGGTTCTGGGGCCAACGTCCTGACTTTC.

This clonotype was found many times. The rearrangement joins TRBV10-2 to TRBJ2-7; 10 bases line up with TRBD2. CDR1 is WSHSY and CDR2 is SAAADI in the germline V gene. CDR3 size: 14 residues. The trim removed 5 bases at V and 0 bases at J, leaving 1 base unmatched. This chain's CDR3 is CASSTSGNSYEQYF. CDR3 DNA sequence: TGCGCCAGCAGTACTAGCGGGAACTCCTACGAGCAGTACTTC.

Details on this clonotype: A much more abundant neighbour one base away suggests this may be a read error. The DNA of the CDR3 is TGTGCCAGCAATACCTTGGGACAGGGTGACACTGAAATTTTCTTT. It translates to CASNTLGQGDTEIFF. The rearrangement uses TRBV28 and TRBJ1-1, with 9 bases identical to TRBD1. V dropped 7 bases and J dropped 13; count of bases not matched to a gene: 19. The CDR3 has 15 amino acids. Germline V CDR1 and CDR2: MDHEN, SYDVKM.

The chain joins TRBV5-1 to TRBJ2-6; D may be TRBD1 (6 bases). Germline V CDR1 and CDR2: SGHRS, YFSETQ. The V end was cut by 4 bases, the J end by 0 bases, with 14 bases between. The CDR3 contains 17 residues. The CDR3 reads CASSEQGQYSGANVLTF. The CDR3 DNA is TGCGCCAGCAGCGAACAGGGCCAGTACTCTGGGGCCAACGTCCTGACTTTC.

Many counts were recorded for this clonotype. The chain links TRBV7-2 to TRBJ2-1; possible D gene TRBD2, 5 bases. The V gene's germline CDR1 is SGHTA and CDR2 FQGNSA. The CDR3 totals 13 residues. The V gene lost 0 bases and the J gene lost 7 bases, with 7 bases spanning the gap. As DNA, the CDR3 is TGTGCCAGCAGCTTAGCGCGGGCAAATGAGCAGTTCTTC. Translated, it gives CASSLARANEQFF.

This clonotype was seen at least ten times. The genes are TRBV28 and TRBJ2-1; tentatively, D is TRBD1 or TRBD2 (5 bases each). Germline V gene sequence: CDR1 MDHEN, CDR2 SYDVKM. The CDR3 extends over 14 amino acids. V was shortened by 7 bases and J by 7 bases, with 17 bases between the two germline ends. The CDR3 is CASTLMGVRNEQFF. Written as DNA, the CDR3 is TGTGCCAGCACCCTCATGGGGGTTAGGAATGAGCAGTTCTTC.

This clonotype was seen many times. J is TRBJ1-1 and V is TRBV29-1; 7 nucleotides align to TRBD1. The ends lost 6 bases at V and 5 bases at J; junction bases unmatched: 12. The CDR3 length is 14 residues. Germline V lookup: CDR1 SQVTM, CDR2 ANQGSEA. CDR3 sequence (DNA): TGCAGCGTGCTCCGGGACAGAGGAAGTACTGAAGCTTTCTTT. Translation: CSVLRDRGSTEAFF.

This clonotype was picked up many times. This chain links TRBV5-1 with TRBJ2-3, with TRBD2 matching over 8 bases. The CDR3 has 14 residues. Per germline, CDR1 SGHRS and CDR2 YFSETQ. Trimming cost V 9 bases and J 5 bases; bases outside gene matches: 11. The CDR3 loop reads CATNDGGARDTQYF. The CDR3 DNA is TGCGCCACCAATGACGGGGGGGCCAGAGATACGCAGTATTTT.